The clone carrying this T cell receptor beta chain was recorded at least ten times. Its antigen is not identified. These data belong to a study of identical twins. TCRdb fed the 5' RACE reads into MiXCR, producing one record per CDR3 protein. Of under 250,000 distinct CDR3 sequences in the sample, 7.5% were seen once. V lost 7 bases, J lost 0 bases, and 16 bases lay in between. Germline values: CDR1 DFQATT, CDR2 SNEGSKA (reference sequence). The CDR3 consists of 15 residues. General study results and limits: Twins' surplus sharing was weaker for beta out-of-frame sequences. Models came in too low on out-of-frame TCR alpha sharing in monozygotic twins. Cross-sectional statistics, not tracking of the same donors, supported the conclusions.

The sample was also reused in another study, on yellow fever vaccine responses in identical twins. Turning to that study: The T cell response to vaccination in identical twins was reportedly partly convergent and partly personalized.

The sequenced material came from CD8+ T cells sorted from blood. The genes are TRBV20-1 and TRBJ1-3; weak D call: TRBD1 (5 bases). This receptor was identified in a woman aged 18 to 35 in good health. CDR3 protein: CSGLQWDRSGNTIYF. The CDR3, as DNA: TGCAGTGGATTGCAGTGGGACCGCTCTGGAAACACCATATATTTT.